The 14 T cell receptor beta chains given below trace back to one sample, sequenced in a study of blood T cell repertoires in COVID-19. Assay: immunoSEQ multiplex PCR; the TCRdb copy retains only in-frame clones and omits some. The sample includes about 410,000 clones, 86% of them seen just once. Sequencing used peripheral blood. The source is a woman in her twenties or thirties with active or convalescent COVID-19.

This chain joins TRBV3-1 (or the pseudogene TRBV3-2) and TRBJ1-1; 8 bases agree with TRBD1. V gave up 0 bases and J gave up 4 bases; unmatched junction bases: 16. The CDR3 consists of 19 residues. Germline CDR1 and CDR2: LGHDT and YNNKEL (reference sequence). DNA of the CDR3: TGTGCCAGCAGCCAAGAGGTTCCGACAGGGGCGGATGGGGGCACTGAAGCTTTCTTT. Protein product: CASSQEVPTGADGGTEAFF.

The rearrangement joins TRBV4-1 to TRBJ1-2; 8 bases are a match to TRBD1. J gave up 3 bases and V 5 bases, and 5 bases lay outside the gene matches. CDR3 length equals 14 residues. CDR1 and CDR2 from the germline V gene are MGHRA and YSYEKL. This CDR3 reads CASSYNRGDYGYTF. CDR3 sequence (DNA): TGCGCCAGCAGCTATAACAGGGGGGACTATGGCTACACCTTC.

The chain couples TRBV20-1 to TRBJ2-7, with 11 bases that match TRBD2. This CDR3 has 14 amino acids. Unmatched junction bases numbered 5, after V lost 3 bases and J lost 4 bases. Germline values: CDR1 DFQATT, CDR2 SNEGSKA (reference sequence). The CDR3 nucleotides are TGCAGTGCTAGTGAGGCTAGCGGGAGGTACGAGCAGTACTTC. Encoded protein: CSASEASGRYEQYF.

The rearrangement uses TRBV3-1 (or the pseudogene TRBV3-2) and TRBJ2-7, with D uncertain. The V and J ends lost 4 bases and 0 bases respectively, with 7 bases between them. Germline V lookup: CDR1 LGHDT, CDR2 YNNKEL (reference sequence). The CDR3 loop spans 13 amino acids. The CDR3, as DNA: TGTGCCAGCAGCCGAGACAACTCCTACGAGCAGTACTTC. Its translation is CASSRDNSYEQYF.

Only a few counts were recorded for this clone. V is TRBV18 and J is TRBJ1-1, with 7 bases matching TRBD1. CDR1 is KGHSH and CDR2 is LQKENI in the germline V gene. The CDR3 loop spans 15 amino acids. J was trimmed by 5 bases and V by 6 bases; bases with no gene match: 12. CDR3: CASSSLTGYFTEAFF. The CDR3 DNA follows: TGTGCCAGCTCGTCCCTGACAGGGTATTTTACTGAAGCTTTCTTT.

This chain uses TRBV5-1 with TRBJ2-3; 9 bases agree with TRBD2. CDR1 is SGHRS and CDR2 is YFSETQ in the germline V gene. The ends lost 0 bases at V and 3 bases at J; junction bases unmatched: 5. The CDR3 has 16 residues. The chain's CDR3 is CASSLGPSGETDTQYF. CDR3 nucleotides: TGCGCCAGCAGCTTGGGTCCTAGCGGGGAGACAGATACGCAGTATTTT.

The chain uses TRBV13 and TRBJ1-2, with D hard to call. CDR1 and CDR2 (germline): PRHDT, FYEKMQ (reference sequence). Deletions cut 5 bases from V and 0 bases from J, with 22 bases between. CDR3 length: 18 residues. CDR3 sequence: CASSTLHSRGEANYGYTF. The CDR3 DNA sequence: TGTGCCAGCAGCACCCTTCACTCGCGAGGCGAAGCTAACTATGGCTACACCTTC.

V is TRBV5-1 and J is TRBJ2-7; TRBD1 aligns across 7 bases. The CDR3 is made up of 15 amino acids. Trimming cost V 4 bases and J 6 bases; bases outside gene matches: 13. Germline V gene lookup returns CDR1 SGHRS and CDR2 YFSETQ. CDR3 DNA sequence: TGCGCCAGCAGCGTAACTGACAGGGACCTTAGCGAGCAGTACTTC. Translated, it gives CASSVTDRDLSEQYF. Full variable domain (outside the CDR3, taken from reference TRBV5-1 and TRBJ2-7): KAGVTQTPRYLIKTRGQQVTLSCSPISGHRSVSWYQQTPGQGLQFLFEYFSETQRNKGNFPGRFSGRQFSNSRSEMNVSTLELGDSALYLCASSVTDRDLSEQYFGPGTRLTVT.

This chain joins TRBV2 and TRBJ1-3; D is perhaps TRBD1 (5 bases). The CDR3 sequence is 14 residues long. In germline, CDR1 is SNHLY, CDR2 FYNNEI. V lost 2 bases, J lost 7 bases, and 12 bases lay in between. The CDR3 spells CASSERQGWNTIYF. The CDR3 bases are TGTGCCAGCAGTGAACGGCAGGGATGGAACACCATATATTTT.

The V call is TRBV7-9, the J call TRBJ2-5; D gene ambiguous. This CDR3 is built from 13 residues. Germline V lookup: CDR1 SEHNR, CDR2 FQNEAQ (reference sequence). V lost 5 bases and J 3 bases, leaving 10 bases between the germline ends. DNA for the CDR3: TGTGCCAGCAGCGCGGCCTCCGAAGAGACCCAGTACTTC. It yields the protein CASSAASEETQYF.

The CDR3, as DNA: TGTGCCACCAGTGATTTCCGGGAGGGCCAGTATGAGCAGTTCTTC. It specifies CATSDFREGQYEQFF. The V and J genes are TRBV24-1 and TRBJ2-1; the match to TRBD2 covers 8 bases. This CDR3 is built from 15 residues. CDR1 is KGHDR and CDR2 is SFDVKD in the germline V gene. The J segment lost 8 bases and the V segment lost 1 base, leaving 6 bases of the junction unmatched.

This chain connects TRBV6-5 to TRBJ1-3; tentative D call: TRBD1 (5 bases). Trimming stripped 4 bases from V and 0 bases from J, with 13 bases between. This CDR3 comprises 16 residues. The germline V gene has CDR1 MNHEY and CDR2 SVGAGI. The CDR3 DNA follows: TGTGCCAGCAGTTCCTCGGGGGGAGCCTCTGGAAACACCATATATTTT. Its protein is CASSSSGGASGNTIYF.

The rearrangement uses TRBV6-4 and TRBJ2-1; D perhaps matches TRBD1 (6 bases). This CDR3 spans 14 amino acids. V gave up 1 base and J gave up 7 bases, with 11 bases separating them. CDR1 and CDR2 from the germline V gene are MRHNA and SNTAGT. The CDR3 DNA reads TGTGCCAGCAGTGACTTACAGGGTAAAAATGAGCAGTTCTTC. The encoded protein is CASSDLQGKNEQFF.

The rearrangement uses TRBV18 and TRBJ1-2, with a weak D call TRBD1 (5 bases). Germline CDR1 reads KGHSH; CDR2 reads LQKENI. This CDR3 is 12 amino acids long. Trimming removed 8 bases at V and 7 bases at J, with 14 bases between. CDR3: CASRVRVSGYTF. CDR3 bases: TGTGCCAGCCGAGTCAGGGTCTCTGGCTACACCTTC. Full variable domain (outside the CDR3, taken from reference TRBV18 and TRBJ1-2): NAGVMQNPRHLVRRRGQEARLRCSPMKGHSHVYWYRQLPEEGLKFMVYLQKENIIDESGMPKERFSAEFPKEGPSILRIQQVVRGDSAAYFCASRVRVSGYTFGSGTRLTVV.